These T cell receptor beta chains were read from a single sample in a study of neurological immune-mediated disorders. MiXCR, run by TCRdb on the 5' RACE reads, gives a single entry per CDR3 protein. The sample consists of fewer than 35,000 distinct CDR3 sequences, 15% to 20% of them appearing once. Sequenced: CD4+ T cells from blood. The receptors stem from a female donor with HTLV-1-associated myelopathy (HAM/TSP). Each CDR3 is given with its conserved first and last residue. A D gene is named only where the DNA matches it firmly. Some rows have no size entry. The others give once, few or many, or a class for an expanded clone.

j_call: TRBJ2-1
clone_size: many
cdr3_length: 12
v_call: TRBV7-3
d_call: NA
cdr3_nt: TGTGCCAGCAGCTTAGGGGACAATGAGCAGTTCTTC
cdr3_aa: CASSLGDNEQFF

j_call: TRBJ1-4
clone_size: NA
cdr3_length: 13
v_call: TRBV20-1
d_call: NA
cdr3_nt: TGCAGTGCTAGTCGGTATGGAGGTGAAAAACTGTTTTTT
cdr3_aa: CSASRYGGEKLFF

j_call: TRBJ2-4
clone_size: many
cdr3_length: 14
v_call: TRBV20-1
d_call: TRBD2
cdr3_nt: TGCAGTGCACTTCTAGCGGGAGTCAAAAACATTCAGTACTTC
cdr3_aa: CSALLAGVKNIQYF

j_call: TRBJ1-5
clone_size: many
cdr3_length: 13
v_call: TRBV5-1
d_call: NA
cdr3_nt: TGCGCCAGCAGCCCCGACGGGAATCAGCCCCAGCATTTT
cdr3_aa: CASSPDGNQPQHF

j_call: TRBJ2-4
clone_size: many
cdr3_length: 13
v_call: TRBV14
d_call: TRBD1
cdr3_nt: TGTGCCAGCAGCCCCGGACAGGGGCGGATTCAGTACTTC
cdr3_aa: CASSPGQGRIQYF

j_call: TRBJ1-2
clone_size: many
cdr3_length: 16
v_call: TRBV20-1
d_call: TRBD1
cdr3_nt: TGCAGTGGGAACGAAAACAGGGGTGGCGTTAACTATGGCTACACCTTC
cdr3_aa: CSGNENRGGVNYGYTF

j_call: TRBJ2-5
clone_size: many
cdr3_length: 11
v_call: TRBV5-1
d_call: NA
cdr3_nt: TGCGCCAGCAGCTACCAAGAGACCCAGTACTTC
cdr3_aa: CASSYQETQYF

j_call: TRBJ2-3
clone_size: NA
cdr3_length: 14
v_call: TRBV4-3
d_call: TRBD2
cdr3_nt: TGCGCCAGCAGCCAAGGGCAAGCGGGGGGGAGATACGCATTT
cdr3_aa: CASSQGQAGGRYAF

j_call: TRBJ1-1
clone_size: many
cdr3_length: 13
v_call: TRBV18
d_call: NA
cdr3_nt: TGTGCCAGCTCACTCGAACACGGCACTGAAGCTTTCTTT
cdr3_aa: CASSLEHGTEAFF

j_call: TRBJ2-7
clone_size: many
cdr3_length: 16
v_call: TRBV9
d_call: TRBD2
cdr3_nt: TGTGCCAGCGGTCGGACTAGCGGGGGGAAATCCTACGAGCAGTACTTC
cdr3_aa: CASGRTSGGKSYEQYF

j_call: TRBJ2-7
clone_size: many
cdr3_length: 13
v_call: TRBV7-9
d_call: NA
cdr3_nt: TGTGCCAGCAGCTCTGATCCGTCCTACGAGCAGTACTTC
cdr3_aa: CASSSDPSYEQYF

j_call: TRBJ2-3
clone_size: many
cdr3_length: 14
v_call: TRBV5-1
d_call: NA
cdr3_nt: TGCGCCAGCAGCTTCTCGACAGCCCCGGATACGCAGTATTTT
cdr3_aa: CASSFSTAPDTQYF

j_call: TRBJ2-2
clone_size: medium-sized
cdr3_length: 15
v_call: TRBV5-1
d_call: NA
cdr3_nt: TGCGCCAGCAGCAACAGGGGAGGGGACACCGGGGAGCTGTTTTTT
cdr3_aa: CASSNRGGDTGELFF

j_call: TRBJ1-1
clone_size: few
cdr3_length: 18
v_call: TRBV4-3
d_call: NA
cdr3_nt: TGCGCCAGCAGCCAAGATGGGGCAGGATACCCCGGGGGCACTGAAGCTTTCTTT
cdr3_aa: CASSQDGAGYPGGTEAFF

j_call: TRBJ2-3
clone_size: many
cdr3_length: 18
v_call: TRBV7-9
d_call: TRBD2
cdr3_nt: TGTGCCAGCAGCCTTGGCGCTAGCGGGAGGTTGAGAACAGATACGCAGTATTTT
cdr3_aa: CASSLGASGRLRTDTQYF

j_call: TRBJ1-5
clone_size: many
cdr3_length: 15
v_call: TRBV6-5
d_call: TRBD1
cdr3_nt: TGTGCCAGCAGTTACACGACAGGGGGCAATCAGCCCCAGCATTTT
cdr3_aa: CASSYTTGGNQPQHF

j_call: TRBJ1-2
clone_size: many
cdr3_length: 13
v_call: TRBV5-1
d_call: TRBD1
cdr3_nt: TGCGCCAGCAGCCCCGGGACAGATCATGGCTACACCTTC
cdr3_aa: CASSPGTDHGYTF

j_call: TRBJ1-3
clone_size: many
cdr3_length: 13
v_call: TRBV20-1
d_call: NA
cdr3_nt: TGCAGTGCTAGCCCCAGGGTCGGGAACACCATATATTTT
cdr3_aa: CSASPRVGNTIYF

j_call: TRBJ2-1
clone_size: many
cdr3_length: 15
v_call: TRBV6-5
d_call: TRBD2
cdr3_nt: TGTGCCAGCAGTTCTGGGACTAGCGGCGGCGCTGAGCAGTTCTTC
cdr3_aa: CASSSGTSGGAEQFF

j_call: TRBJ2-7
clone_size: many
cdr3_length: 15
v_call: TRBV5-1
d_call: NA
cdr3_nt: TGCGCCAGCAGATTCGGGCCTAGCGAGCAATACGAGCAGTACTTC
cdr3_aa: CASRFGPSEQYEQYF

j_call: TRBJ2-7
clone_size: many
cdr3_length: 11
v_call: TRBV20-1
d_call: NA
cdr3_nt: TGCAGTGCCGGTCCCAGGGGCGAGCAGTACTTC
cdr3_aa: CSAGPRGEQYF

j_call: TRBJ2-5
clone_size: many
cdr3_length: 19
v_call: TRBV12-3/TRBV12-4
d_call: TRBD2
cdr3_nt: TGTGCCAGCAGTTTAGTTCTCGATTCGGGACTAGCGGGACCAGAGACCCAGTACTTC
cdr3_aa: CASSLVLDSGLAGPETQYF

j_call: TRBJ1-2
clone_size: NA
cdr3_length: 14
v_call: TRBV20-1
d_call: TRBD1
cdr3_nt: TGCAGTGCTACGGAAACAGGGGACACCTATGGCTACACCTTC
cdr3_aa: CSATETGDTYGYTF

j_call: TRBJ1-4
clone_size: many
cdr3_length: 15
v_call: TRBV6-5
d_call: NA
cdr3_nt: TGTGCCAGCAGTGACGGGACTTCTGGGGGTGAAAAACTGTTTTTT
cdr3_aa: CASSDGTSGGEKLFF

j_call: TRBJ1-2
clone_size: NA
cdr3_length: 13
v_call: TRBV6-6
d_call: TRBD1
cdr3_nt: TGTGCCAGCAGGCTCAGACAGGGGGCTGGCTACACCTTC
cdr3_aa: CASRLRQGAGYTF

j_call: TRBJ2-7
clone_size: many
cdr3_length: 14
v_call: TRBV12-3/TRBV12-4
d_call: TRBD1
cdr3_nt: TGTGCCAGCAGTCCGGGACAGGGGGGATACGAGCAGTACTTC
cdr3_aa: CASSPGQGGYEQYF

j_call: TRBJ2-5
clone_size: many
cdr3_length: 16
v_call: TRBV12-3/TRBV12-4
d_call: TRBD1
cdr3_nt: TGTGCCAGCAGTTTCAGTGGGGACAGGGGAGGAGAGACCCAGTACTTC
cdr3_aa: CASSFSGDRGGETQYF

j_call: TRBJ2-2
clone_size: many
cdr3_length: 17
v_call: TRBV5-1
d_call: TRBD2
cdr3_nt: TGCGCCAGCAGCTTGGCGGGGACTAGCGGGAGCACCGGGGAGCTGTTTTTT
cdr3_aa: CASSLAGTSGSTGELFF

j_call: TRBJ2-1
clone_size: many
cdr3_length: 14
v_call: TRBV3-1
d_call: NA
cdr3_nt: TGTGCCAGCAGCCAAGATAGCCAGCGCAATGAGCAGTTCTTC
cdr3_aa: CASSQDSQRNEQFF

j_call: TRBJ1-6
clone_size: many
cdr3_length: 15
v_call: TRBV4-3
d_call: NA
cdr3_nt: TGCGCCAGCAGCCAGTCCGGGACACGCAATTCACCCCTCCACTTT
cdr3_aa: CASSQSGTRNSPLHF

j_call: TRBJ2-1
clone_size: many
cdr3_length: 15
v_call: TRBV3-1
d_call: NA
cdr3_nt: TGTGCCAGCAGCCAAGAACTAGCTGCGTACAATGAGCAGTTCTTC
cdr3_aa: CASSQELAAYNEQFF

j_call: TRBJ2-7
clone_size: many
cdr3_length: 16
v_call: TRBV6-5
d_call: TRBD2
cdr3_nt: TGTGCCAGCAGTCGCCAGACTAGCGGGGGGGCTAACGAGCAGTACTTC
cdr3_aa: CASSRQTSGGANEQYF

j_call: TRBJ2-4
clone_size: NA
cdr3_length: 15
v_call: TRBV3-1
d_call: NA
cdr3_nt: TGTGCCAGCAGAAACGGACTGGACGCCAAAAACATTCAGTACTTC
cdr3_aa: CASRNGLDAKNIQYF

j_call: TRBJ2-7
clone_size: many
cdr3_length: 14
v_call: TRBV6-5
d_call: TRBD2
cdr3_nt: TGTGCCAGCAGTGGGACTAGCGGGGGTTACGAGCAGTACTTC
cdr3_aa: CASSGTSGGYEQYF

j_call: TRBJ2-3
clone_size: many
cdr3_length: 16
v_call: TRBV25-1
d_call: TRBD1
cdr3_nt: TGTGCCAGCAGTGCGATACAGGGGACCTACACAGATACGCAGTATTTT
cdr3_aa: CASSAIQGTYTDTQYF

j_call: TRBJ1-1
clone_size: many
cdr3_length: 16
v_call: TRBV6-1
d_call: NA
cdr3_nt: TGTGCCAGCAGTGGTCACCACCCCCCGGCAGGCACTGAAGCTTTCTTT
cdr3_aa: CASSGHHPPAGTEAFF

j_call: TRBJ1-2
clone_size: many
cdr3_length: 12
v_call: TRBV12-3/TRBV12-4
d_call: NA
cdr3_nt: TGTGCCAGCAGCCAGAGACACTATGGCTACACCTTC
cdr3_aa: CASSQRHYGYTF

j_call: TRBJ2-2
clone_size: many
cdr3_length: 17
v_call: TRBV5-7
d_call: TRBD2
cdr3_nt: TGTGCCAGCATCCTACCTCTAGCGGGGATAAACACCGGGGAGCTGTTTTTT
cdr3_aa: CASILPLAGINTGELFF

j_call: TRBJ2-3
clone_size: many
cdr3_length: 16
v_call: TRBV10-3
d_call: TRBD2
cdr3_nt: TGTGCCATCAGTGCCCCCGCTAGCGGGACATCAGTTACGCAGTATTTT
cdr3_aa: CAISAPASGTSVTQYF

j_call: TRBJ2-7
clone_size: NA
cdr3_length: 17
v_call: TRBV10-2
d_call: TRBD2
cdr3_nt: TGCGCCAGCAACTCCCTCGGGGGACTAGCGGGGGCCTACGAGCAGTACTTC
cdr3_aa: CASNSLGGLAGAYEQYF

j_call: TRBJ2-6
clone_size: many
cdr3_length: 17
v_call: TRBV19
d_call: TRBD1
cdr3_nt: TGTGCCAGTAGTATACGGGACAGGCGGTCTGGGGCCAACGTCCTGACTTTC
cdr3_aa: CASSIRDRRSGANVLTF

j_call: TRBJ2-3
clone_size: many
cdr3_length: 15
v_call: TRBV5-1
d_call: NA
cdr3_nt: TGCGCCAGCGGCGTGGGGGCAGTTGGCACAGATACGCAGTATTTT
cdr3_aa: CASGVGAVGTDTQYF

j_call: TRBJ2-7
clone_size: medium-sized
cdr3_length: 12
v_call: TRBV29-1
d_call: NA
cdr3_nt: TGCAGCGTTGAAGGGGATATCGACGAGCAGTACTTC
cdr3_aa: CSVEGDIDEQYF

j_call: TRBJ2-7
clone_size: many
cdr3_length: 14
v_call: TRBV5-1
d_call: NA
cdr3_nt: TGCGCCAGCAGCGCACAGGGAGTTTCCTTCGAGCAGTACTTC
cdr3_aa: CASSAQGVSFEQYF